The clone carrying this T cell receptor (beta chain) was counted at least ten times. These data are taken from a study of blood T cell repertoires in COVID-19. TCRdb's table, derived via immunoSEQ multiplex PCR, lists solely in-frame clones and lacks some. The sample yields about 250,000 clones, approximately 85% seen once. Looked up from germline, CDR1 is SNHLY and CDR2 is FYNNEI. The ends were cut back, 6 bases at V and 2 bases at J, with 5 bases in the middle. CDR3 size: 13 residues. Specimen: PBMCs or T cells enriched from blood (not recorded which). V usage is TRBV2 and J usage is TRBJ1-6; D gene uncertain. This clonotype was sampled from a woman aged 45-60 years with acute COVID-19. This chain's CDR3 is CASRQTYNSPLHF. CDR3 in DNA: TGTGCCAGCAGACAGACCTATAATTCACCCCTCCACTTT.